This T cell receptor beta chain was sequenced for a study of neurological immune-mediated disorders. Germline V CDR1 and CDR2: MNHEY, SVGAGI. Trimming removed 0 bases at V and 3 bases at J, with 7 bases between. The CDR3 is made up of 14 amino acids. Overall study findings and caveats: HTLV-1-associated myelopathy showed the most TCR clonal expansion; multiple sclerosis the least, below healthy controls.

TCRdb reprocessed the 5' RACE reads via MiXCR and lists one record per CDR3 protein. The data contain more than 95,000 distinct CDR3 sequences, 10% to 12% of them singletons. In the case of this clonotype: Its cognate antigen is unknown.

Described time point: longitudinal time-point 3. From 2 million PBMCs stored at -80 C, the unsorted libraries were generated. The origin of this receptor is a female donor with HTLV-1-associated myelopathy (HAM/TSP). Material: PBMCs. The chain carries TRBV6-5 and TRBJ2-3; D unclear. CDR3 sequence reads: CASSYSRGTDTQYF. In nucleotides, the CDR3 is TGTGCCAGCAGTTACTCTAGAGGTACAGATACGCAGTATTTT.